This TCR beta chain was found in a study of blood T cells in healthy people across ages. A second PCR of roughly 7 to 11 cycles used a sample-barcoded 5' primer and a J-beta primer mix. TCRdb called the 5' RACE reads again in MiXCR, with one record for every CDR3 protein. The profile shows about 780,000 distinct CDR3 sequences, about 46% of them singletons. Specimen: blood. The source is an elderly man in good health.

The CDR3 protein is CASSFKGAETQYF. The CDR3 DNA reads as TGCGCCAGCAGTTTTAAGGGCGCGGAGACCCAGTACTTC. The rearrangement joins TRBV10-1 to TRBJ2-5, with D hard to call. The V end was cut by 5 bases, the J end by 5 bases, with 12 bases between. Germline loops: CDR1 WNHNN, CDR2 SYGVQD (reference sequence). CDR3 size: 13 residues.